This TCR beta chain appears in the sequencing data of a study of blood T cell repertoires in COVID-19. Study-level information: Material from acute and convalescent COVID-19 was sourced from the United States, Italy and Spain.

This CDR3 region has 15 residues. Trimming at V came to 6 bases and at J to 1 base, leaving 6 bases not matched to a gene. Germline-derived CDR1 and CDR2 are SGHRS and YFSETQ. Produced via immunoSEQ multiplex PCR; TCRdb's table is partial and in-frame only. The sample consists of some 390,000 clones, around 87% of them appearing once. The study recruited people aged 18 to 89 years across more than 20 US areas. Participants' reported clinical history set cohort assignment. Recovered status in Cohort 3 required two negative PCRs, clearance, or symptom resolution. Sequencing used PBMCs or T cells enriched from blood (not recorded which). This TCR was sampled from a man aged 25-45 years who had recovered from COVID-19. The chain recombines TRBV5-1 with TRBJ2-3, with 9 bases fitting TRBD1. CDR3: CASTPTGGRTDTQYF. The CDR3 coding sequence is TGCGCCAGCACCCCGACAGGGGGGCGCACAGATACGCAGTATTTT. The variable domain in full, with the rest retrieved from reference TRBV5-1 and TRBJ2-3, is KAGVTQTPRYLIKTRGQQVTLSCSPISGHRSVSWYQQTPGQGLQFLFEYFSETQRNKGNFPGRFSGRQFSNSRSEMNVSTLELGDSALYLCASTPTGGRTDTQYFGPGTRLTVL.